The rows below give T cell receptor beta chains drawn from one sample of a study of T cells in Graves' hyperthyroidism and ophthalmopathy. In TCRdb, the multiplex PCR reads were re-called with MiXCR into one record per CDR3 protein. The sample lists 500,000 to 550,000 distinct CDR3 sequences; 15% to 20% were seen once. The sequencing input was blood. The receptors come from a man aged 35-49 years with Graves' ophthalmopathy. Both conserved end residues are part of each CDR3. D genes are given only for firm matches. Expanded clones are given a class, and other clones once, few, many or no size at all.

d_gene,abundance,v_gene,j_gene,CDR3nt,CDR3aa
TRBD1,few,TRBV10-3,TRBJ1-2,TGTGCCATCAGTGAGTCGTTGGGACAGGGGAACTATGGCTACACCTTC,CAISESLGQGNYGYTF
TRBD1,few,TRBV14,TRBJ1-1,TGTGCCAGCAGCCCAGCACGGGACAGGGGGGGGGGAAGGCACACTGAAGCTTTCTTT,CASSPARDRGGGRHTEAFF
TRBD2,many,TRBV27,TRBJ2-7,TGTGCCAGCAGTCTGGGCGCGGGACTAGTGGCCTACGAGCAGTACTTC,CASSLGAGLVAYEQYF
TRBD1,NA,TRBV9,TRBJ1-4,TGTGCCAGCAGCGTAGGGGACAGGGGAGCTAATGAAAAACTGTTTTTT,CASSVGDRGANEKLFF
TRBD2,NA,TRBV15,TRBJ2-7,TGTGCCACCAGCAAGCCCGGGACTAGCGGAACCGAGCAGTACTTC,CATSKPGTSGTEQYF
NA,many,TRBV27,TRBJ2-2,TGTGCCAGCAGTATAGGGCGGGGTCGTGTCACCGGGGAGCTGTTTTTT,CASSIGRGRVTGELFF
NA,NA,TRBV28,TRBJ2-7,TGTGCCAGCAGTTTCGTGAGGGCAAATTACGAGCAGCACTTC,CASSFVRANYEQHF
NA,many,TRBV11-2,TRBJ2-1,TGTGCCAGCAGCTTAGATCCCGAACGCGAGCAGTTCTTC,CASSLDPEREQFF
TRBD1,NA,TRBV27,TRBJ1-4,TGTGCCAGCAGCCCGGACAGGGGGGTAAAACTGTTTTTT,CASSPDRGVKLFF
NA,many,TRBV2,TRBJ2-1,TGTGCCAGCAGTGAGGAACAGAGGGATGAGCAGTTCTTC,CASSEEQRDEQFF
NA,NA,TRBV3-1,TRBJ2-3,TGTGCCAGCAGCCGGGTAGGCGCAGATACGCAGTATTTT,CASSRVGADTQYF
TRBD1,few,TRBV6-1,TRBJ2-1,TGTGCCAGCAGCCTGGGACAGGAGCAGTTCTTC,CASSLGQEQFF
NA,few,TRBV14,TRBJ1-2,TGTGCCAGCAGCCAAGGGCCAGACTATGGCTACACCTTC,CASSQGPDYGYTF
TRBD1,NA,TRBV20-1,TRBJ1-5,TGCAGTGCTAGAGCTTCCAGGGGGCTCGCTCAGCCCCAGCATTTT,CSARASRGLAQPQHF
NA,many,TRBV18,TRBJ2-5,TGTGCCAGCTCGCCTGGGACCGATCGTAAAGAGACCCAGTACTTC,CASSPGTDRKETQYF
TRBD1,NA,TRBV4-1,TRBJ1-5,TGCGCCAGCAGCCAAGAAAGGGAGACAGGGTGGGGTCAGCCCCAGCATTTT,CASSQERETGWGQPQHF
TRBD2,NA,TRBV2,TRBJ2-7,TGTGCCAGCAGTTCTAGCGGGGTAGGGACCTACGAGCAGTACTTC,CASSSSGVGTYEQYF
TRBD2,once,TRBV30,TRBJ2-3,TGTGCCTGGAGTGTGAGGACTAGCGGGAGGGATGGCACAGATACGCAGTATTTT,CAWSVRTSGRDGTDTQYF
TRBD1,NA,TRBV19,TRBJ2-7,TGTGCCAGTAGTCGCGGGGGACAGGGGGCCTACGAGCAGTACTTC,CASSRGGQGAYEQYF
TRBD2,NA,TRBV11-1,TRBJ2-1,TGTGCCAGCGGATACCCCCCTACCGGGACTAGCGGGAAGGTCTACAATGAGCAGTTCTTC,CASGYPPTGTSGKVYNEQFF
TRBD2,few,TRBV11-2,TRBJ2-5,TGTGCCAGCAGCTTAGGTCCCCTAGCGGGAGGTGTGGAGACCCAGTACTTC,CASSLGPLAGGVETQYF
NA,NA,TRBV6-1,TRBJ1-1,TGTGCCAGCGCTCGGACCGACAAAGCTTTCTTT,CASARTDKAFF
TRBD1,many,TRBV11-2,TRBJ1-2,TGTGCCAGCAGCTCCACGACAGGGTCCTCCCTCTATGGCTACACCTTC,CASSSTTGSSLYGYTF
NA,NA,TRBV6-2/TRBV6-3,TRBJ2-3,TGTGCCAGCAGTAACAGGGCGACAGATACGCAGTATTTT,CASSNRATDTQYF
NA,many,TRBV12-3/TRBV12-4,TRBJ1-1,TGTGCCAGCAGTTACAAAGTGAACACTGAAGCTTTCTTT,CASSYKVNTEAFF
NA,NA,TRBV7-8,TRBJ1-1,TGTGCCAGCAGCTCCTGGGCCATGCAAGGGGACACTGAAGCTTTCTTT,CASSSWAMQGDTEAFF
NA,NA,TRBV7-2,TRBJ2-3,TGTGCCAGCAGCTCGCAGGGAGTCCGGACAGATACGCAGTATTTT,CASSSQGVRTDTQYF
NA,few,TRBV15,TRBJ2-1,TGTGCCACCAGCAAGGGGCCATCCTACAATGAGCAGTTCTTC,CATSKGPSYNEQFF
NA,NA,TRBV27,TRBJ1-4,TGTGCCAGCAGTTTGGTCAACGATGAAAAACTGTTTTTT,CASSLVNDEKLFF
TRBD2,many,TRBV2,TRBJ2-7,TGTGCCAGCAGGAAAAAGCCTGTTCCGAGCGGGGGAGATCCCTACGAGCAGTACTTC,CASRKKPVPSGGDPYEQYF
NA,few,TRBV27,TRBJ2-1,TGTGCCAGCAGTCCCACCCACACAGGTTACAATGAGCAGTTCTTC,CASSPTHTGYNEQFF
TRBD1,few,TRBV30,TRBJ1-3,TGTGCCTGGAGAGCTGGGACAGCCTCTGGAAACACCATATATTTT,CAWRAGTASGNTIYF
NA,many,TRBV27,TRBJ1-4,TGTGCCAGCAGTTTTGGACGGCTTAATGAAAAACTGTTTTTT,CASSFGRLNEKLFF
TRBD2,NA,TRBV6-2/TRBV6-3,TRBJ2-3,TGTGCCAGCAGTTACTCGAGCGGGGGGGCCACAGATACGCAGTATTTT,CASSYSSGGATDTQYF
TRBD2,many,TRBV2,TRBJ2-2,TGTGCCAGCAGTTCTACCGGGACTAGCGGGAGGGACGGGGAGCTGTTTTTT,CASSSTGTSGRDGELFF
NA,NA,TRBV6-1,TRBJ2-7,TGTGCCAGCAGTCGAGGGGCCGAAGGGGTTAGGGAGCAGTACTTC,CASSRGAEGVREQYF
NA,NA,TRBV15,TRBJ2-5,TGTGCCACCAGCAGAGATCCTAAGAGGGAGAGCCAGTACTTC,CATSRDPKRESQYF
TRBD1,many,TRBV28,TRBJ1-1,TGTGCCAGCAGTTGGACAGGGGTTAGATACACTGAAGCTTTCTTT,CASSWTGVRYTEAFF
NA,many,TRBV6-1,TRBJ2-3,TGTGCCAGCAGTGAAGCGCAGGGCTTGGGCACAGATACGCAGTATTTT,CASSEAQGLGTDTQYF
NA,few,TRBV5-1,TRBJ2-1,TGCGCCAGCAGCTTGGATTCTAGCGTGGCCTTCAATGAGCAGTTCTTC,CASSLDSSVAFNEQFF
NA,NA,TRBV29-1,TRBJ1-2,TGCAGCGTTGGGCTATTGGGGAGCCTGGGTGACTATGGCTACACCTTC,CSVGLLGSLGDYGYTF
NA,many,TRBV30,TRBJ2-1,TGTGCCTGGACAAGCTACAATGAGCAGTTCTTC,CAWTSYNEQFF
NA,few,TRBV19,TRBJ2-5,TGTGCCAGTAGTATACTCGGGGTTTCAGAGACCCAGTACTTC,CASSILGVSETQYF
NA,once,TRBV20-1,TRBJ2-7,TGCAGCGCTAAGAAGAAAAACTCCTACGAGCAGTACTTC,CSAKKKNSYEQYF
TRBD2,few,TRBV6-9,TRBJ2-7,TGTGCCAGCAGTTCGCTGGGACTACCTTCCGACGAGCAGTACTTC,CASSSLGLPSDEQYF
NA,few,TRBV5-1,TRBJ2-2,TGCGCCAGCAGCCTTGGGTATAGAAATTCCCTCGGCGGGGAGCTGTTTTTT,CASSLGYRNSLGGELFF
TRBD2,NA,TRBV18,TRBJ2-1,TGTGCCAGCTCACAAGCCCTAGCGGACAATGAGCAGTTCTTC,CASSQALADNEQFF
NA,few,TRBV27,TRBJ2-7,TGTGCCAGCAGTTTGATGGGACCGGACGAGCAGTACTTC,CASSLMGPDEQYF
TRBD1,few,TRBV10-3,TRBJ2-7,TGTGCCATCAGCCGGGACAGGGTCGACGAGCAGTACTTC,CAISRDRVDEQYF
TRBD2,few,TRBV6-6,TRBJ2-3,TGTGCCAGCAGTTACCGACTAGCGGGAGAAAGCCGCACAGATACGCAGTATTTT,CASSYRLAGESRTDTQYF
NA,few,TRBV9,TRBJ1-1,TGTGCCAGCAGCGCAGGCTCCCCTAGGACTCTGGCACCCGCTTTCTTT,CASSAGSPRTLAPAFF
TRBD2,few,TRBV6-1,TRBJ2-7,TGTGCCAGCAGTCCCCAGGCCAGCGGGGCCCCGGGGGAGCAGTACTTC,CASSPQASGAPGEQYF
NA,many,TRBV12-3/TRBV12-4,TRBJ1-6,TGTGCCAGCAGTTTAGTCGGACGGTATAATTCACCCCTCCACTTT,CASSLVGRYNSPLHF
TRBD1,NA,TRBV7-9,TRBJ2-1,TGTGCCAGCAGCTCTAGTGACAGGGCGCGTGAGCAGTTCTTC,CASSSSDRAREQFF
NA,many,TRBV12-3/TRBV12-4,TRBJ2-3,TGTGCCAGCAGAACTCACCGAGGGGGGGCAGATACGCAGTATTTT,CASRTHRGGADTQYF
TRBD2,NA,TRBV7-2,TRBJ2-7,TGTGCCAGCAGCTTAGGGTCCGTGGAGCGGGGGTCCTACGAGCAGTACTTC,CASSLGSVERGSYEQYF
TRBD2,NA,TRBV7-9,TRBJ2-7,TGTGCCAGCAGCAACTCAGGACTAGCGGGTTCTACCTACGAGCAGTACTTC,CASSNSGLAGSTYEQYF
NA,many,TRBV20-1,TRBJ2-5,TGCAGTGCCACCTCCCCCTACCAAGAGACCCAGTACTTC,CSATSPYQETQYF
NA,NA,TRBV20-1,TRBJ1-4,TGCAGTGCTAGGATACCCGCAACTAATGAAAAACTGTTTTTT,CSARIPATNEKLFF